This T cell receptor beta chain was obtained from a study of blood T cells in healthy people across ages. Findings and caveats of the study: Reliance upon unsorted PBMCs precluded definitive naive versus antigen-experienced comparison. A strong correlation was found between TCR beta diversity and the percentage of naive T cells. The study lacked donor CMV status, which possibly confounded expanded clonotype changes.

A sample-barcoded 5' primer and a J-beta primer mix were used in a second PCR of roughly 7 to 12 cycles. TCRdb re-analysed the 5' RACE reads in MiXCR, keeping a single row per CDR3 protein. The data show about 1.1 million distinct CDR3 sequences, with around two fifths seen just once and around 14% held by the top ten. Remarks on this clonotype: Its antigen is still unknown.

V lost 4 bases to trimming and J lost 11 bases, with 15 bases between them. The CDR3 is 12 amino acids. Germline V lookup: CDR1 SGDLS, CDR2 YYNGEE. Total RNA amounts of at least 5 micrograms were extracted per sample. The chain uses TRBV9 and TRBJ1-1, with a weak D call TRBD1 (5 bases). The source material was blood. This TCR came from a man between 18 and 35 years old in good health. The CDR3 DNA reads TGTGCCAGCAGCCTTGGGACGGGGTTGGCTTTCTTT. Protein sequence: CASSLGTGLAFF.